This entry is about one T cell receptor (beta chain). Other DNA sequences within the sample encode an identical CDR3. As processed by the authors: Estimated nucleated cell counts came from reference gene primer amplification. Profiled with immunoSEQ multiplex PCR; TCRdb holds only in-frame clones, not every one. The V and J calls and the clone size are those of that table, but D and trimming were determined from the DNA. This table has about 280,000 clones, roughly 87% appearing once. Recovered participants had two consecutive negative NP/OP PCR tests, healthcare professional clearance, or symptom resolution. CDR3 length: 13 amino acids. In germline, CDR1 is KGHSH, CDR2 LQKENI. The V gene lost 6 bases and the J gene lost 3 bases, with 11 bases spanning the gap. These data belong to a study of blood T cell repertoires in COVID-19. About the research overall: PBMCs, B-cell-depleted T cells, or T cells provided the cDNA or gDNA that made up the material.

This sequence originates from a woman aged 25-40 years who had recovered from COVID-19. This chain connects TRBV18 to TRBJ1-1; possible D gene TRBD1, 5 bases. Sample: PBMCs or T cells enriched from blood (not recorded which). The CDR3 is CASSQGLDTEAFF. As DNA, the CDR3 is TGTGCCAGCTCCCAGGGTCTCGACACTGAAGCTTTCTTT.